The rows below give T cell receptor beta chains drawn from one sample of a study of T cells in localized non-small cell lung cancer. Generated by immunoSEQ multiplex PCR, the TCRdb table keeps only in-frame clones and is missing some. The data contain about 52,000 clones, roughly 88% of them seen just once; the ten biggest clones take up approximately 20%. Sequenced material: peripheral blood, taken before any cancer treatment. These receptors came from a male donor at least 60 years old with stage III squamous cell lung carcinoma. Both conserved end residues are part of each CDR3. The order of the fields is V gene, J gene, D gene, clone size, CDR3 DNA, CDR3 protein. D genes are given only for firm matches. A row's size may be missing; if present it is once, few, many or a size class.

>TRBV7-9|TRBJ2-7|TRBD2|NA
TGTGCCAGCAGCTCTCTGACTAGCGGGCAAACCTACGAGCAGTACTTC
CASSSLTSGQTYEQYF
>TRBV4-2|TRBJ1-6|NA|NA
TGTGCCAGCAGCCAAGATAAGTCGGCAGGGGAAAATTCACCCCTCCACTTT
CASSQDKSAGENSPLHF
>TRBV25-1|TRBJ1-1|NA|NA
TGTGCCAGCAGTTACGGGACCATAGGCGCTGAAGCTTTCTTT
CASSYGTIGAEAFF
>TRBV2|TRBJ2-7|TRBD2|NA
TGTGCCAGCAGGGTGACTAGCGGGGGCCTTCTTCGGGAGCAGTACTTC
CASRVTSGGLLREQYF
>TRBV18|TRBJ1-3|NA|NA
TGTGCCAGCTCAAACTCCGGCCCTCGCTCTGGAAACACCATATATTTT
CASSNSGPRSGNTIYF
>TRBV7-3|TRBJ2-1|NA|NA
TGTGCCAGCAGCTCCGCGGGCGGGTACAATGAGCAGTTCTTC
CASSSAGGYNEQFF
>TRBV18|TRBJ1-5|NA|NA
TGTGCCAGCTCACGGGGGAGAGGCAATCAGCCCCAGCATTTT
CASSRGRGNQPQHF
>TRBV29-1|TRBJ2-7|NA|NA
TGCAGCGTTCGGAGGGGCTCCTACGAGCAGTACTTC
CSVRRGSYEQYF
>TRBV28|TRBJ1-2|NA|NA
TGTGCCAGCAGTCCTCGGTTTAACTATGGCTACACCTTC
CASSPRFNYGYTF
>TRBV7-3|TRBJ2-7|NA|NA
TGTGCCAGCAGCTTAGGAGGGACCTCCTACGAGCAGTACTTC
CASSLGGTSYEQYF
>TRBV11-2|TRBJ2-7|NA|NA
TGTGCCAGCAGTAAAAGGGTGTTTAAGGACGAGCAGTACTTC
CASSKRVFKDEQYF
>TRBV29-1|TRBJ1-5|NA|NA
TGCAGCGTCCAGGGTGGGGGTGACCAGCCCCAGCATTTT
CSVQGGGDQPQHF
>TRBV19|TRBJ1-6|TRBD1|once
TGTGCCAGTAGTATATCCGGGACAGGGAATTCACCCCTCCACTTT
CASSISGTGNSPLHF
>TRBV11-2|TRBJ1-6|NA|NA
TGTGCCAGCAGCTCAGGCGGACAGCGGCATTCACCCCTCCACTTT
CASSSGGQRHSPLHF
>TRBV5-1|TRBJ2-3|NA|NA
TGCGCCAGCAGCTTGACCGAGACTACGCAGTATTTT
CASSLTETTQYF
>TRBV2|TRBJ1-2|TRBD1|NA
TGTGCCAGCACCCCAGGGGGTTATGGCTACACCTTC
CASTPGGYGYTF
>TRBV29-1|TRBJ1-2|NA|NA
TGCAGCGTTGGCGGCGTCGTGTCTGGCTACACCTTC
CSVGGVVSGYTF
>TRBV28|TRBJ2-5|NA|few
TGTGCCACAGTCAGTAGGACCGTCGGAGAGACCCAGTACTTC
CATVSRTVGETQYF
>TRBV5-1|TRBJ2-3|TRBD2|NA
TGCGCCAGCAGCTTCGGGACTAGCGGGAGTGCAGATACGCAGTATTTT
CASSFGTSGSADTQYF
>TRBV7-2|TRBJ2-6|NA|NA
TGTGCCAGCAGCTTATACTACCAAACGGCTGGGGCCAACGTCCTGACTTTC
CASSLYYQTAGANVLTF
>TRBV28|TRBJ1-2|NA|NA
TGTGCCAGCAGTATTAGGGCCCGGCGCTCCTATGGCTACACCTTC
CASSIRARRSYGYTF
>TRBV21-1|TRBJ1-5|NA|NA
TGTGCCAGCAGCAAAGGTGTGGCCCAGCATTTT
CASSKGVAQHF
>TRBV27|TRBJ1-1|TRBD1|NA
TGTGCCAGCAGTTTACTTGGAACAGGGGGGACTGAAGCTTTCTTT
CASSLLGTGGTEAFF
>TRBV28|TRBJ1-5|TRBD1|once
TGTGCCAGCAGTTTAGGACGACAGGGGGAAGGGCATTTT
CASSLGRQGEGHF
>TRBV5-8|TRBJ2-3|TRBD2|once
TGTGCCAGCAGCCCTATCGGGGGGGCAAGCACAGATACGCAGTATTTT
CASSPIGGASTDTQYF
>TRBV5-1|TRBJ2-3|NA|NA
TGCGCCAGCAGCTTGGCAGGGGGGCCCACAGATACGCAGTATTTT
CASSLAGGPTDTQYF
>TRBV7-2|TRBJ2-7|TRBD1|NA
TGTGCCAGCAGCTGGACAGGGCCCACCTACGAGCAGTACTTC
CASSWTGPTYEQYF
>TRBV11-3|TRBJ2-3|NA|NA
TGTGCCAGCAGCTTAAGAGGGGGAGAGGGCACAGATACGCAGTATTTT
CASSLRGGEGTDTQYF
>TRBV7-3|TRBJ2-3|NA|NA
TGTGCCAGCAGCTTCCTAAGGGAAAATACGCAGTATTTT
CASSFLRENTQYF
>TRBV5-1|TRBJ2-2|TRBD2|NA
TGCGCCAGCAGCTTCCGGACTAGCGGCAACACCGGGGAGCTGTTTTTT
CASSFRTSGNTGELFF
>TRBV18|TRBJ1-4|NA|NA
TGTGCCAGCTCACCACCGGGCAGAATTAATGAAAAACTGTTTTTT
CASSPPGRINEKLFF
>TRBV19|TRBJ1-1|TRBD1|NA
TGTGCCAGTAGAACGGGACAGGGTAGCACTGAAGCTTTCTTT
CASRTGQGSTEAFF
>TRBV7-2|TRBJ1-6|TRBD1|NA
TGTGCCAGCAGCTTACAGGGGGCAGATAATTCACCCCTCCACTTT
CASSLQGADNSPLHF
>TRBV11-2|TRBJ2-7|NA|NA
TGTGCCAGCAGGCCACAGGGAGGCGAGCAGTACTTC
CASRPQGGEQYF
>TRBV29-1|TRBJ1-2|NA|NA
TGCAGCGTCGAACCAGTCCCTAATGGCTACACCTTC
CSVEPVPNGYTF
>TRBV7-9|TRBJ1-1|NA|NA
TGTGCCAGCAGTCCTTTGCTTGAAGCTTTCTTT
CASSPLLEAFF
>TRBV6-4|TRBJ1-5|NA|once
TGTGCCAGCAGTGACTCGAGGTTCAGGGAAACAACCGCCTTGCGGCCCCAGCATTTT
CASSDSRFRETTALRPQHF
>TRBV5-1|TRBJ1-2|NA|NA
TGCGCCAGCAGCCCCTCTTCTCTTCAAGCGGTGGGGTTTTCTAACTATGGCTACACCTTC
CASSPSSLQAVGFSNYGYTF
>TRBV6-6|TRBJ1-2|NA|once
TGTGCCAGCAGTTACTCCCCTAGGGGGAACGCTGGCTACACCTTC
CASSYSPRGNAGYTF
>TRBV18|TRBJ1-5|TRBD1|NA
TGTGCCAGCTCACCGGGACAGTTTACACAGCCCCAGCATTTT
CASSPGQFTQPQHF
>TRBV9|TRBJ2-3|TRBD2|NA
TGTGCCAGCAGCGTAGGGACTAGCGGGAGTACAGATACGCAGTATTTT
CASSVGTSGSTDTQYF
>TRBV7-8|TRBJ1-1|TRBD1|NA
TGTGCCAGCAGCCCTAATGACAGGGACCCCGAAGCTTTCTTT
CASSPNDRDPEAFF
>TRBV7-3|TRBJ2-5|NA|once
TGTGCCAGCAGCTCCACAGGGTCCCTAGAAAGTACCCAGTACTTC
CASSSTGSLESTQYF
>TRBV4-2|TRBJ1-2|TRBD1|few
TGTGCCAGCAGCCAAGAGACCCGACAGGGAAGCTATGGCTACACCTTC
CASSQETRQGSYGYTF
>TRBV30|TRBJ1-4|TRBD1|once
TGTGCCTGGAGTCTGACACAGGGGAGCGGTGAAAAACTGTTTTTT
CAWSLTQGSGEKLFF
>TRBV12-5|TRBJ2-1|NA|NA
TGTGCTAGTGGTTTGGAAGTTGTATTTCATGAGCAGTTCTTC
CASGLEVVFHEQFF
>TRBV5-1|TRBJ2-1|NA|NA
TGCGCCAGCAGCTTGCTCGGAGGGGCCGCTTACAATGAGCAGTTCTTC
CASSLLGGAAYNEQFF